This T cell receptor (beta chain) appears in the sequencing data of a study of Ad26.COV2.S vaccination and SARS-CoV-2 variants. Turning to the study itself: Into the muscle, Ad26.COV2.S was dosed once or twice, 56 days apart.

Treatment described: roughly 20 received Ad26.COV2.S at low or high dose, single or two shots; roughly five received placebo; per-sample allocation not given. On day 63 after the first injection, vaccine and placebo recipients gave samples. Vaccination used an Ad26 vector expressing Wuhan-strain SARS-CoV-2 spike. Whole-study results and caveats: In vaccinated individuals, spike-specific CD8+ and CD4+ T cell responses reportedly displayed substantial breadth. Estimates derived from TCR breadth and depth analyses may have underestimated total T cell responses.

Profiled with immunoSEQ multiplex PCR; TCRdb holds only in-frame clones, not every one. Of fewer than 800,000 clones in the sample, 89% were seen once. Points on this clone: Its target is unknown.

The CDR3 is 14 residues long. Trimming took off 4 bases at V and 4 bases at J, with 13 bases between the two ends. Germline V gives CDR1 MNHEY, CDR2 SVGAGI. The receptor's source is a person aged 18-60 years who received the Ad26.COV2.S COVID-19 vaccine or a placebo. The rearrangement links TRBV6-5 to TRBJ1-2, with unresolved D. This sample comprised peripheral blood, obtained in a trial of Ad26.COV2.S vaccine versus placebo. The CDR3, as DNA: TGTGCCAGCAGTTTTGGCTACCAACCCTATGGCTACACCTTC. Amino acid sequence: CASSFGYQPYGYTF.